The 6 T cell receptor beta chains below all came from one sample that was sequenced in a study of technical replicates of blood from a few donors. TCRdb's copy holds only in-frame clones and misses some; the assay was immunoSEQ multiplex PCR. The profile shows 80,000 or so clones, roughly 96% of them singletons. The sample taken for sequencing was T cells isolated from PBMCs. All receptors come from a human donor in good health.

This CDR3 is CASSLALRGNYGYTF. CDR3 sequence (DNA): TGTGCCAGCAGCTTAGCGCTTCGGGGTAACTATGGCTACACCTTC. The rearrangement uses TRBV7-9 and TRBJ1-2; D unclear. The CDR3 runs to 15 residues. Per the germline V gene, CDR1 is SEHNR and CDR2 is FQNEAQ (reference sequence). V was shortened by 0 bases and J by 1 base, with 9 bases between the two germline ends.

This chain links TRBV5-1 with TRBJ2-1; weak D call: TRBD2 (6 bases). Germline CDR1 SGHRS, CDR2 YFSETQ. V lost 2 bases and J 9 bases, leaving 12 bases between the germline ends. This CDR3 spans 13 amino acids. In DNA, the CDR3 is TGCGCCAGCAGCTTCGTTTTGGGGGGTGAGCAGTTCTTC. Encoded protein: CASSFVLGGEQFF.

The V and J genes are TRBV11-2 and TRBJ2-3, with D perhaps TRBD2 (5 bases). V gave up 1 base and J gave up 6 bases, with 11 bases separating them. This CDR3 region has 14 residues. CDR1 SGHAT and CDR2 FQNNGV come from the germline V gene. The CDR3 loop reads CASSLVLAGDTQYF. The CDR3 DNA reads TGTGCCAGCAGCTTAGTTCTGGCGGGTGATACGCAGTATTTT.

J is TRBJ2-7 and V is TRBV6-1; D is uncertain. The germline V and J ends were trimmed by 5 bases and 5 bases, with 10 bases remaining between them. The CDR3 consists of 12 residues. CDR1 MNHNS and CDR2 SASEGT come from the germline V gene. The CDR3 is CASSLTLNEQYF. The CDR3 coding sequence is TGTGCCAGCAGTTTGACTTTGAACGAGCAGTACTTC.

V and J are TRBV28 and TRBJ2-2, with 10 bases identical to TRBD1. The CDR3 consists of 15 residues. The V segment lost 2 bases and the J segment 9 bases; nucleotides outside the gene matches: 6. In germline, CDR1 is MDHEN, CDR2 SYDVKM. The CDR3 protein is CASSLGTGAARELFF. In nucleotides, the CDR3 is TGTGCCAGCAGTTTAGGGACAGGGGCCGCCCGGGAGCTGTTTTTT.

The V gene is TRBV6-5, the J gene TRBJ1-4; tentatively, D is TRBD1 (5 bases). Trimming pared 2 bases from V and 5 bases from J, leaving 15 bases between. Germline CDR1 and CDR2: MNHEY and SVGAGI. The CDR3 is 16 residues long. The CDR3 DNA reads TGTGCCAGCAGTTACGAGTGGGGCGGCCGAAATGAAAAACTGTTTTTT. It yields the protein CASSYEWGGRNEKLFF.